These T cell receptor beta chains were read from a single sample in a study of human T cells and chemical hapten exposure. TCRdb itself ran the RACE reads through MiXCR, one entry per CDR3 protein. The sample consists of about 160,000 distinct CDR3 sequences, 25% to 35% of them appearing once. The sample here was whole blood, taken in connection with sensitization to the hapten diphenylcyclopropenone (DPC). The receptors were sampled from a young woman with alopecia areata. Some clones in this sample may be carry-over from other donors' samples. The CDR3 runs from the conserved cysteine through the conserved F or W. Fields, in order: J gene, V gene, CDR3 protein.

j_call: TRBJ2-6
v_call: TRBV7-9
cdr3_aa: CASSPSSGANVLTF

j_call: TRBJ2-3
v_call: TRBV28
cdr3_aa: CASTTSGILADTQYF

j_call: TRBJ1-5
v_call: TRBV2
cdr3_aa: CASRSGGMGNQPQHF

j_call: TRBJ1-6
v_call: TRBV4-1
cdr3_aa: CASLPEQPANSPLHF

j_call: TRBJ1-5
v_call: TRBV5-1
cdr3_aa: CASSVDSGNQPQHF

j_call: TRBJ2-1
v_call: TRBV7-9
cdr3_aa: CASSPRGASPLYNEQFF

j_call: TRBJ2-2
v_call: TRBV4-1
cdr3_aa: CASRGLQINTGELFF

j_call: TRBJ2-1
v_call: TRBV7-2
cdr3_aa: CASSSMSSYNEQFF

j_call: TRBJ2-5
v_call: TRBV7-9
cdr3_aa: CASSFEQGAAETQYF

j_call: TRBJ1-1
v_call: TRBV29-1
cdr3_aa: CSASGQTDAEAFF

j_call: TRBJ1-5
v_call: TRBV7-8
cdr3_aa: CASSLGRPYSNQPQHF

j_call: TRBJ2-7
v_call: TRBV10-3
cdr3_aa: CAIQSPGTGVHEQYF

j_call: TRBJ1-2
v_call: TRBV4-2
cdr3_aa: CASSPSSRTKSYGYTF

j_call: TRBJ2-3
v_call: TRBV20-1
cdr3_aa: CSARSGRASSTDTQYF

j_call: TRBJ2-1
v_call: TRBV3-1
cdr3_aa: CASSQGGGSSYNEQFF

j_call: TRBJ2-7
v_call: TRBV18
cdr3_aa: CASSPMTVSSYEQYF

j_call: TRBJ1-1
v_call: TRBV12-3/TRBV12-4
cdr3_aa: CASSFFRENTEAFF

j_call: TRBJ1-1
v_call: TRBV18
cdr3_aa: CASSPTEINTEAFF

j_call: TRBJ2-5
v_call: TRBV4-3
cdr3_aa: CASSQEAGTSLDF

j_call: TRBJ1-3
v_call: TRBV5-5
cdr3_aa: CASSLEGGKGNTIYF

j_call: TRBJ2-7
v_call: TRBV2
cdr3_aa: CATGTNEQYF

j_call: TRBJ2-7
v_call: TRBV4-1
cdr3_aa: CASSQESGTNYEQYF

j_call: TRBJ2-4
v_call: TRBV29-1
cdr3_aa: CSVEQGAKNIQYF

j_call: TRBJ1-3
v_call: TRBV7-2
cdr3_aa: CASSSYRGGPGNTIYF

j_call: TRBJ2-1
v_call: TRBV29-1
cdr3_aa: CSVEDEQFF

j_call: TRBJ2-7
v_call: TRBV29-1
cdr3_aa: CSIAGTDPYEQYF

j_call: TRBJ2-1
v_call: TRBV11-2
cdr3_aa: CASSLDRLSSYNEQFF

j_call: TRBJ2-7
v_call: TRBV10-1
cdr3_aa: CASSVPADRRAYEQYF

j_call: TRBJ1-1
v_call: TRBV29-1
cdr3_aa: CSVGSGIPGEAFF

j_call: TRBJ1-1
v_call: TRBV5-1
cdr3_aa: CASSKQAGDTEAFF

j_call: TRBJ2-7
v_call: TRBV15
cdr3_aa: CATSRDRGYEQYF

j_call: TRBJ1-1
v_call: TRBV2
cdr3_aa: CASGDPEAFF

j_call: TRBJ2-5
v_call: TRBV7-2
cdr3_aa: CASSLAGAGARETQYF

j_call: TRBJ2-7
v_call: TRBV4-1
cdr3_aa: CASSHPGQNYEQYF

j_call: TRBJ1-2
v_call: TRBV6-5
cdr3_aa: CASSLRDWNYGYTF

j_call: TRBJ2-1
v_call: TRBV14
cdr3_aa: CASSQVWEVLNEQFF

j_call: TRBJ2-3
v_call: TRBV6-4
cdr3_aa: CASSQIADSTDTQYF

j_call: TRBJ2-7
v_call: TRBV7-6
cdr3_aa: CASSNPGNKQYF

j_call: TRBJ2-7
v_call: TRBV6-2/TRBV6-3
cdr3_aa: CASSAMSWRGWYEQYF

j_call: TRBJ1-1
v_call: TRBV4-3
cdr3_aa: CASSQVRGTEAFF

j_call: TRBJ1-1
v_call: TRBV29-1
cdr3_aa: CSVSTGARTEAFF

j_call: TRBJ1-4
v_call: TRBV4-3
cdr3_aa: CASSQAGTANEKLFF

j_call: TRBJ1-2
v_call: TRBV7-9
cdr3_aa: CASSLVQGAGGYTF

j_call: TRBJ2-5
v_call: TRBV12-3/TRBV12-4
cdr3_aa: CASSAGLALETQYF

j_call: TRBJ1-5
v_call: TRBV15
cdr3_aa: CATSAQGYNQPQHF

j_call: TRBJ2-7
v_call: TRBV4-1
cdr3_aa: CASSRQPGLSTYEQYF

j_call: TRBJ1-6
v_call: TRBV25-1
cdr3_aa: CASSQGSSPLHF

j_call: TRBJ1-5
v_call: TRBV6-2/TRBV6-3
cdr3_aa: CATTGGGQPQHF

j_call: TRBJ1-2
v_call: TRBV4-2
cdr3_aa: CASSTDRDYGYTF

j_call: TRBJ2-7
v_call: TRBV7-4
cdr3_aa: CASSKDLEQYF

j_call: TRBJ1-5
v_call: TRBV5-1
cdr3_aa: CASYPQPQHF

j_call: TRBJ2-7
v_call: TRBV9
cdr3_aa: CASSVGVGHEQYF

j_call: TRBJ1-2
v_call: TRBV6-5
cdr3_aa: CASSYSNTGTGYTF

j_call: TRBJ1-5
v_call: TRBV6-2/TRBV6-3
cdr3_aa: CATRTDRAQPQHF

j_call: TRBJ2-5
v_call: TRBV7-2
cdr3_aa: CASSPNGETQYF